This T cell receptor beta chain was sequenced for a study of blood T cell repertoires in COVID-19. Looking at the study overall: PBMCs, B-cell-depleted T cells, or T cells provided the cDNA or gDNA that made up the material.

Only in-frame clones appear in the TCRdb table, and some are missing; sequencing was by immunoSEQ multiplex PCR. Among roughly 70,000 clones, 76% were seen once, and the ten largest hold under 15%. This clone was observed once. The CDR3 has 15 residues. Germline V gene lookup returns CDR1 SGHRS and CDR2 YFSETQ. Unmatched junction bases numbered 6, after V lost 0 bases and J lost 5 bases. Sequenced input: peripheral blood. The sequence was collected from a man in his fifties or sixties with COVID-19, enrolled during active disease. V is TRBV5-1 and J is TRBJ2-5; 8 bases map to TRBD1. CDR3 loop: CASSLVTGGAETQYF. The CDR3 region has the DNA TGCGCCAGCAGCTTGGTTACAGGGGGTGCCGAGACCCAGTACTTC.